This T cell receptor (beta chain) was captured in a study of blood T cell repertoires in COVID-19. Overall study context: Italy, Spain and the United States were the sources of the convalescent and acute COVID-19 samples.

Assignments of participants to cohorts depended upon their own reported clinical history. The CDR3 is 13 residues long. V shed 6 bases and J shed 5 bases, with 13 bases lying between them. CDR1 and CDR2 from the germline V gene are MNHEY and SVGAGI. Only in-frame clones appear in the TCRdb table, and some are missing; sequencing was by immunoSEQ multiplex PCR. The repertoire holds 450,000 to 500,000 clones, with 87% as singletons. The chain links TRBV6-5 to TRBJ1-1; the D gene is possibly TRBD1 (5 bases). The sample comprised PBMCs or T cells enriched from blood (not recorded which). This receptor was identified in a woman aged 18-35 years who had recovered from COVID-19. For the CDR3, the DNA is TGTGCCAGCAGCGTCAGGGTGGGTACTGAAGCTTTCTTT. This gives the protein CASSVRVGTEAFF.